This T cell receptor (beta chain) came from a study of metastatic and nonmetastatic thyroid tumors. TCRdb called clones again from the PCR reads with MiXCR. In the table there are about 69,000 clones, 12% to 15% of which are singletons. A remark on this clone: Its antigen remains unknown. A much larger clone lies one base from this, so it may be a read error.

Thyroid surgery was preceded by no treatment in any patient. This CDR3 is 15 amino acids long. Germline CDR1 and CDR2: SGHTA and FQGTGA. Study-wide findings and caveats: Within blood and tumor, benign nodules reportedly had significantly lower TCR beta diversity than malignant thyroid tumors did.

Sequenced: blood. This clonotype was obtained from a male donor with papillary thyroid cancer or a benign thyroid nodule (not recorded which). Some clones in this sample may be carry-over from other donors' samples. This chain connects TRBV7-3 to TRBJ2-2; D possibly uses TRBD1 or TRBD2 (5 bases each). In nucleotides, the CDR3 is TGTGCCAGCAGCTTAGAGGGGACCAACACCGGTGAGCTGTTTTTT. Its protein product is CASSLEGTNTGELFF.